These 9 T cell receptor beta chains came from one sample sequenced in a study of shared clonotypes between healthy human individuals (dated by TCRdb to about 2020). For the CD8 naive samples, CD45RO-negative cells were positively selected for CCR7, yielding a CD45RA+CCR7+ population from which TemRA cells were excluded. The library was obtained by the immunoSEQ multiplex PCR assay. TCRdb retrieved this table from immuneACCESS and kept in-frame rearrangements only. Not all clones are present; in checked studies, unresolved V genes account for under half, and no reason is known for the remainder. The sample records about 2.1 million clones, 80% to 95% of which are singletons. The ten biggest clones cover around 1.8% of the sample. The specimen was naive CD8+ T cells from PBMCs. The cell subset or site label corresponds to: CD45RA+CCR7+. These receptors were obtained from a man between 18 and 35 years old in good health. Some clones in this sample may be carry-over from other donors' samples.

The chain employs TRBV9 and TRBJ2-1; D gene ambiguous. Germline V gene sequence: CDR1 SGDLS, CDR2 YYNGEE. The V and J ends lost 6 bases and 5 bases respectively, with 15 bases between them. The CDR3 runs 14 residues. Written as DNA, the CDR3 is TGTGCCAGCAACCAAGGCCTTGGGAACAATGAGCAGTTCTTC. The encoded protein is CASNQGLGNNEQFF.

The chain combines TRBV6-6 with TRBJ2-7, with 9 positions matching TRBD2. V trimming: 0 bases; J trimming: 3 bases; junction bases outside the gene matches: 3. The CDR3 extends over 15 amino acids. Looked up from germline, CDR1 is MNHNY and CDR2 is SVGAGI (reference sequence). This CDR3 is CASSYSISGSYEQYF. The DNA of the CDR3 is TGTGCCAGCAGTTACTCGATTAGCGGGAGCTACGAGCAGTACTTC.

This chain links TRBV7-9 with TRBJ2-2; weak D call: TRBD2 (5 bases). CDR1 SEHNR and CDR2 FQNEAQ come from the germline V gene (reference sequence). This CDR3 is built from 14 residues. V was clipped by 2 bases and J by 4 bases, with 8 bases between them. CDR3 region: CASSLSDSTGELFF. In DNA form, the CDR3 reads TGTGCCAGCAGCTTATCGGACTCCACCGGGGAGCTGTTTTTT.

V usage is TRBV7-2 and J usage is TRBJ2-3, with 8 positions matching TRBD2. The CDR3 runs 15 residues. From germline, CDR1 is SGHTA and CDR2 FQGNSA. J lost 5 bases, V lost 2 bases, and 6 bases had no gene match. In DNA form, the CDR3 reads TGTGCCAGCAGCTTACTGACGGGGGGGCAAGATACGCAGTATTTT. Residues: CASSLLTGGQDTQYF.

J is TRBJ2-2 and V is TRBV28; 8 bases match TRBD2. Trimming at V came to 6 bases and at J to 6 bases, leaving 9 bases not matched to a gene. The V gene's germline CDR1 is MDHEN and CDR2 SYDVKM. CDR3 size: 15 residues. CDR3 region: CASRTGTRGAGELFF. In DNA form, the CDR3 reads TGTGCCAGCAGGACCGGGACTAGGGGCGCCGGGGAGCTGTTTTTT.

The V call is TRBV6-5, the J call TRBJ2-2; D gene unclear. V was cut by 2 bases and J by 2 bases, with 12 bases left in between. There are 16 residues in the CDR3. Germline CDR1 is MNHEY and CDR2 is SVGAGI. As DNA, the CDR3 is TGTGCCAGCAGTTACGCTCGACGGTTCAACACCGGGGAGCTGTTTTTT. Translation: CASSYARRFNTGELFF.

The rearrangement uses TRBV5-5 and TRBJ2-5; possibly TRBD1 for D (6 bases). V lost 1 base to trimming and J lost 3 bases, with 16 bases between them. The CDR3 loop spans 16 amino acids. CDR1 is SGHKS and CDR2 is YYEKEE in the germline V gene (reference sequence). The CDR3 spells CASSLSVRTDEETQYF. CDR3 coding DNA: TGTGCCAGCAGCTTGTCAGTTAGGACAGATGAAGAGACCCAGTACTTC. The full variable domain, its missing parts supplied by reference TRBV5-5 and TRBJ2-5, is DAGVTQSPTHLIKTRGQQVTLRCSPISGHKSVSWYQQVLGQGPQFIFQYYEKEERGRGNFPDRFSARQFPNYSSELNVNALLLGDSALYLCASSLSVRTDEETQYFGPGTRLLVL.

As to this clone: The sample holds other DNA sequences that translate to the same CDR3. The CDR3: CASSPSSGSSYNEQFF. The CDR3 region has the DNA TGTGCCAGCAGCCCCAGCTCAGGCAGCTCCTACAATGAGCAGTTCTTC. V usage is TRBV9 and J usage is TRBJ2-1; D gene ambiguous. Deletions cut 4 bases from V and 0 bases from J, with 14 bases between. Germline V gene sequence: CDR1 SGDLS, CDR2 YYNGEE. The CDR3 covers 16 residues.

The CDR3 region is CASSHDRTISQPQHF. CDR3 coding DNA: TGTGCCAGTAGTCACGACAGGACTATTTCTCAGCCCCAGCATTTT. V gene TRBV19 combines with J gene TRBJ1-5; possible D gene TRBD1, 6 bases. CDR1 and CDR2 from the germline V gene are LNHDA and SQIVND (reference sequence). V gave up 5 bases and J gave up 6 bases, with 17 bases separating them. This CDR3 contains 15 residues.